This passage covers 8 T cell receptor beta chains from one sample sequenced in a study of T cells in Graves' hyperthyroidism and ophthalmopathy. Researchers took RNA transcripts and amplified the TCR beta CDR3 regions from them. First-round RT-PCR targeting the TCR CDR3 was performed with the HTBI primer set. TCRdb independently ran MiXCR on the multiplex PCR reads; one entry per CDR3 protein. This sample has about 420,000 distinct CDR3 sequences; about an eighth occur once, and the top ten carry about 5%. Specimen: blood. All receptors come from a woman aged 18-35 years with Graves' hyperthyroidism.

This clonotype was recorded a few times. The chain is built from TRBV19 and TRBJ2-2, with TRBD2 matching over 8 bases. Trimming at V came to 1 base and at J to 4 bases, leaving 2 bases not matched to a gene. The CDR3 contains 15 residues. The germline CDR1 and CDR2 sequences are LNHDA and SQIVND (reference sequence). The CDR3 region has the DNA TGTGCCAGTAGTATAGCGGGAGGGCCCACCGGGGAGCTGTTTTTT. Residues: CASSIAGGPTGELFF.

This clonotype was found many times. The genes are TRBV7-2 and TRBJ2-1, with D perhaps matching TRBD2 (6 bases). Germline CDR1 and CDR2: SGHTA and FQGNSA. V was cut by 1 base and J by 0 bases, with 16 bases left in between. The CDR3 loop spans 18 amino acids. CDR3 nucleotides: TGTGCCAGCAGCTTAGGCGGCGCGGGACCTAGCTCCTACAATGAGCAGTTCTTC. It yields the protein CASSLGGAGPSSYNEQFF.

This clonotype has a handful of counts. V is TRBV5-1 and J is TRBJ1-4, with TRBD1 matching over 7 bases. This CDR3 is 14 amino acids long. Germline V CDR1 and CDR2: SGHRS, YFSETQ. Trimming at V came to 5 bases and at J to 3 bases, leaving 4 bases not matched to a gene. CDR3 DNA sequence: TGCGCCAGCAGTGTGGGACAGCCTAATGAAAAACTGTTTTTT. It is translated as CASSVGQPNEKLFF.

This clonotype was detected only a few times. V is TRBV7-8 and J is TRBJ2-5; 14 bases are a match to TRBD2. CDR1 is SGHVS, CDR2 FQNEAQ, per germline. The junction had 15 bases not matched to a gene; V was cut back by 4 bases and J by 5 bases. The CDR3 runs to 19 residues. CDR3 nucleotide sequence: TGTGCCAGCAGCTCGTATTCGATGGGACTAGCGGGAGTAAGTGAGACCCAGTACTTC. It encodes CASSSYSMGLAGVSETQYF.

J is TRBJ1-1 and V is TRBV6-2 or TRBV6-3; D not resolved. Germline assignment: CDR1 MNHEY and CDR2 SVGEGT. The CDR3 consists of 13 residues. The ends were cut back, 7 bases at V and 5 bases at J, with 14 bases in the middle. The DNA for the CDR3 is TGTGCCAGCAATCCAGGTTTTGTAACTGAAGCTTTCTTT. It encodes CASNPGFVTEAFF.

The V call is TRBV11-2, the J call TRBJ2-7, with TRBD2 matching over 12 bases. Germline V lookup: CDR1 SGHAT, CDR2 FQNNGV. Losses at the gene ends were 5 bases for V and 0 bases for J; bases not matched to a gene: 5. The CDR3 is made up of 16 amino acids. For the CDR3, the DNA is TGTGCCAGCAGCCCAACTAGCGGGAGGCCCTCCTACGAGCAGTACTTC. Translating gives CASSPTSGRPSYEQYF.

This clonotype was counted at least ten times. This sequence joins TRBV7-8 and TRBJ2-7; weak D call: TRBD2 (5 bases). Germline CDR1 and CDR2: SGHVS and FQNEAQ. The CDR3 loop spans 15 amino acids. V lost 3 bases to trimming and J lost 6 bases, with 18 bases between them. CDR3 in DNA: TGTGCCAGCAGCTTGACTGAGGGAGTTGGGAGCGAGCAGTACTTC. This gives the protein CASSLTEGVGSEQYF.

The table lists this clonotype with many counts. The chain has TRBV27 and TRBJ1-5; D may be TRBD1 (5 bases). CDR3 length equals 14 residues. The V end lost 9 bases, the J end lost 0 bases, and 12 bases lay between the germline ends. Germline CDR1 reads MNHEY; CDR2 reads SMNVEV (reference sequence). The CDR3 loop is CASDSFYSNQPQHF. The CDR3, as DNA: TGTGCCAGTGACAGCTTCTATAGCAATCAGCCCCAGCATTTT.